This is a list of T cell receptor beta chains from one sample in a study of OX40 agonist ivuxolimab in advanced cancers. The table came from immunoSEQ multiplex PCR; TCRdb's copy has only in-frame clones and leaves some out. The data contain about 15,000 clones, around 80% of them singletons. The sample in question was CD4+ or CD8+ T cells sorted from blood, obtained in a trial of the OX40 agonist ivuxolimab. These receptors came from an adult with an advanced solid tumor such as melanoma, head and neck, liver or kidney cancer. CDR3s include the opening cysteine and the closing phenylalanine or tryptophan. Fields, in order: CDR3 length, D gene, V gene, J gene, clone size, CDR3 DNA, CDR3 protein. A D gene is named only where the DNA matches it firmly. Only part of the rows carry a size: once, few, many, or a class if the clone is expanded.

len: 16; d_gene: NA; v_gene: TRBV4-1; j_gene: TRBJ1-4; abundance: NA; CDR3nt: TGCGCCAGCAGCCCCGGGGGTCCAGGTGTTAATGAAAAACTGTTTTTT; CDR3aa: CASSPGGPGVNEKLFF
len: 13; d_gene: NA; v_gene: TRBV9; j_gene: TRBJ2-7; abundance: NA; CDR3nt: TGTGCCAGCAGCGTAGATACTTCCTACGAGCAGTACTTC; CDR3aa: CASSVDTSYEQYF
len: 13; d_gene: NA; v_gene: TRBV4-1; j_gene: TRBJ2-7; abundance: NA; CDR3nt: TGCGCCAGCAGCCAAGGGACTGTCTACGAGCAGTACTTC; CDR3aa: CASSQGTVYEQYF
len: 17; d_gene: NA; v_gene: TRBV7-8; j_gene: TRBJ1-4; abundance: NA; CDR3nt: TGTGCCAGCAGCTTAGACCCTGGGACACCGCCTAATGAAAAACTGTTTTTT; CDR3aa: CASSLDPGTPPNEKLFF
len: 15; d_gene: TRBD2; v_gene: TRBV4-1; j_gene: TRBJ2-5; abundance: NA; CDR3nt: TGCGCCAGCAGCCAAGCCCCGGGGGGACAAGAGACCCAGTACTTC; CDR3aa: CASSQAPGGQETQYF
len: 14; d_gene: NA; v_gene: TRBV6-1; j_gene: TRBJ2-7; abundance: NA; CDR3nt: TGTGCCAGCAGTGAGACCCAGGGCGACTACGAGCAGTACTTC; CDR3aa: CASSETQGDYEQYF
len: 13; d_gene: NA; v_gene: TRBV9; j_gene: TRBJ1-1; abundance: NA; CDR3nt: TGTGCCAGCAGCGTTACAGGAAACACTGAAGCTTTCTTT; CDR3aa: CASSVTGNTEAFF
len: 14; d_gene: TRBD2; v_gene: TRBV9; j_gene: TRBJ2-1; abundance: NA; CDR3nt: TGTGCCAGCAGCGTAGATAGCGGGAGCTATGAGCAGTTCTTC; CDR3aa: CASSVDSGSYEQFF
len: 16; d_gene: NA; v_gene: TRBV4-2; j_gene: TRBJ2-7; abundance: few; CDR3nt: TGTGCCAGCAGCCAAGAATGGCAGGGGACCTCCTACGAGCAGTACTTC; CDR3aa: CASSQEWQGTSYEQYF
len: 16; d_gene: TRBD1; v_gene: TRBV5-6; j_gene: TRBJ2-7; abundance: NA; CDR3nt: TGTGCCAGCAGCAGATACAGGGGGCATCAGTCCTACGAGCAGTACTTC; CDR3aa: CASSRYRGHQSYEQYF
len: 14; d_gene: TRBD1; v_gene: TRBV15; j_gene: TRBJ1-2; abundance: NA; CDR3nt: TGTGCCACCAGCAGAGACAGGGGGGACTATGGCTACACCTTC; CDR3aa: CATSRDRGDYGYTF
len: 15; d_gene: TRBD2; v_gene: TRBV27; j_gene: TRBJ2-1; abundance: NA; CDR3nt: TGTGCCAGCAGTTTAGGAGCGGGGGTATACAATGAGCAGTTCTTC; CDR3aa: CASSLGAGVYNEQFF
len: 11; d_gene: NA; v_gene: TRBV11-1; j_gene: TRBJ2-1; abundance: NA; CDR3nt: TGTGCCAGCAGAGCTACGCGGGAGCAGTTCTTC; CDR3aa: CASRATREQFF
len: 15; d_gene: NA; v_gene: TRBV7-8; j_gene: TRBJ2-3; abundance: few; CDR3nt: TGTGCCAGCAGCTTAGGAGCCACTAGCACAGATACGCAGTATTTT; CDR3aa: CASSLGATSTDTQYF
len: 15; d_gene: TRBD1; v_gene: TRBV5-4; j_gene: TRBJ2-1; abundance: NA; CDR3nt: TGTGCCAGCAGCTACGGGACAGGGGTCTACAATGAGCAGTTCTTC; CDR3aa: CASSYGTGVYNEQFF
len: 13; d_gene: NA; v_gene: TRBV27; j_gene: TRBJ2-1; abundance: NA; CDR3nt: TGTGCCAGCAGTTTATCGAAAACCAATGAGCAGTTCTTC; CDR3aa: CASSLSKTNEQFF
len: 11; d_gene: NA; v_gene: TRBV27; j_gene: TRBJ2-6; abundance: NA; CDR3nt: TGTGCCAGCAGCTCATACAACGTCCTGACTTTC; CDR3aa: CASSSYNVLTF
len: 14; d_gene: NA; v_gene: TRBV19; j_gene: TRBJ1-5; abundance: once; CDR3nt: TGTGCCAGTACTCAGTCCTATAGCAATCAGCCCCAGCATTTT; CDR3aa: CASTQSYSNQPQHF
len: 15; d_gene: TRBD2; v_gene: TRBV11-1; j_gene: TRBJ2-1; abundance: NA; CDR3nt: TGTGCCAGCAGCTTAGGTGAGGGAGGGATGAATGAGCAGTTCTTC; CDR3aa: CASSLGEGGMNEQFF
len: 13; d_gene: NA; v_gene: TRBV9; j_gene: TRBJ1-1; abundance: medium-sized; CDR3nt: TGTGCCAGCAGCGTAGTGGCGAACACTGAAGCTTTCTTT; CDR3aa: CASSVVANTEAFF
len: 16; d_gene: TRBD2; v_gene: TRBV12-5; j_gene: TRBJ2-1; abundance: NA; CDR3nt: TGTGCTAGTTTTGCTAGCGGAGCCCGACGTTACAATGAGCAGTTCTTC; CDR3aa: CASFASGARRYNEQFF
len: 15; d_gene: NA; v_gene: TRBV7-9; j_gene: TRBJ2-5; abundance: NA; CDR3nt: TGTGCCAGCAGCTTCTTCACTGGGGGAGAGTTTGACCAGTACTTC; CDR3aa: CASSFFTGGEFDQYF
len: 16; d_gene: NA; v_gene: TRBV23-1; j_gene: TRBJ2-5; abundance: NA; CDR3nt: TGCGCCAGCAGTCGTACCCGGAGGGACGGACAAGAGACCCAGTACTTC; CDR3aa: CASSRTRRDGQETQYF
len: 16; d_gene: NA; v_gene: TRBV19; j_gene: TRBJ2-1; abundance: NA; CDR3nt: TGTGCCAGTAGTAATTATGGCGGGTCAGCCTACAATGAGCAGTTCTTC; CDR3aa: CASSNYGGSAYNEQFF
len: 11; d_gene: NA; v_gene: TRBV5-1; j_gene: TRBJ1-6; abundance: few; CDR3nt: TGCGCCAGCAGAGGGAATTCACCCCTCCACTTT; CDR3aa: CASRGNSPLHF
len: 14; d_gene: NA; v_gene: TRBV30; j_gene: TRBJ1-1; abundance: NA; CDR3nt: TGTGCCTGGAGTGGATCGGGCCTGAACACTGAAGCTTTCTTT; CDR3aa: CAWSGSGLNTEAFF
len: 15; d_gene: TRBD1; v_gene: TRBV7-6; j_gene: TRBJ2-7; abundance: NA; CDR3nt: TGTGCCAGCAGCTCACCCGGGACAGGGAACTACGAGCAGTACTTC; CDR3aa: CASSSPGTGNYEQYF
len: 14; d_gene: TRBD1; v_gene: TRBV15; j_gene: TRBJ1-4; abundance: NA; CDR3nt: TGTGCCACCAGCGTCGGACAGGCAAATGAAAAACTGTTTTTT; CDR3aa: CATSVGQANEKLFF
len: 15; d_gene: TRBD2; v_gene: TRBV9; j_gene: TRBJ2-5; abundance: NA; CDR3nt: TGTGCCAGCAGCGCCGGGGGAGGGGCACAAGAGACCCAGTACTTC; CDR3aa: CASSAGGGAQETQYF
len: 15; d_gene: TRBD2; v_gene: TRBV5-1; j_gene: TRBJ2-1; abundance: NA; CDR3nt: TGCGCCAGCACCCTTAGCGGGGCTAATTACAATGAGCAGTTCTTC; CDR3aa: CASTLSGANYNEQFF
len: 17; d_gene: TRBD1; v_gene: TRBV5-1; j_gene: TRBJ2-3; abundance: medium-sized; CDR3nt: TGCGCCAGCAGCCGCGGGACAGGGACATCTAGCACAGATACGCAGTATTTT; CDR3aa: CASSRGTGTSSTDTQYF
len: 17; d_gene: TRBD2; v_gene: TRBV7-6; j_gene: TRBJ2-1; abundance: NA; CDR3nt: TGTGCCAGCAGCGAGAGGGGGACTAGCGGGAGTTCTGATGAGCAGTTCTTC; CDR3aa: CASSERGTSGSSDEQFF
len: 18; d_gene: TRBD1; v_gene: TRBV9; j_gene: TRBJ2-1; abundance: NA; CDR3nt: TGTGCCAGCAGCGCCCGGACAGGGTTCCCAACCCTATACAATGAGCAGTTCTTC; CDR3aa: CASSARTGFPTLYNEQFF
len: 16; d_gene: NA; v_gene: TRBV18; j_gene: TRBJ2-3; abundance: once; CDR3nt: TGTGCCAGCTCACCTGGGGACCCCACGGGCACAGATACGCAGTATTTT; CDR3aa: CASSPGDPTGTDTQYF
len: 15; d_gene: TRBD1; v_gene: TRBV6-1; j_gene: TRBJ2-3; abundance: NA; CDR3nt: TGTGCCAGCAGCGAGGGACAGGTGAGCACAGATACGCAGTATTTT; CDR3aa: CASSEGQVSTDTQYF
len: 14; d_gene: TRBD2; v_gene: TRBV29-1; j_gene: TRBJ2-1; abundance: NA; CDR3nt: TGCAGCGTTGAAGGTCTAGCGGGGCTCAATGAGCAGTTCTTC; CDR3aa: CSVEGLAGLNEQFF